The clone carrying this T cell receptor beta chain was recorded only once. The entry originates in a study of cytomegalovirus exposure and HLA in healthy donors. This CDR3 spans 16 amino acids. Germline assignment: CDR1 SGHRS and CDR2 YFSETQ. Germline trimming cut 0 bases from V and 4 bases from J; bases unmatched to any gene: 3. This PCR relied on a set of 60 Vbeta primers and 13 Jbeta primers. Assay used: immunoSEQ multiplex PCR; TCRdb lists only in-frame clones, some missing. The sample has approximately 77,000 clones, roughly two thirds seen once. Material for sequencing was PBMCs. The origin of this receptor is a man aged 60 to 69 in good health and CMV-seropositive. The gene calls are TRBV5-1 and TRBJ2-3, with 12 bases aligning to TRBD2. In nucleotides, the CDR3 is TGCGCCAGCAGCTTGGGGACTAGCGGGACTTCAGATACGCAGTATTTT. Protein sequence: CASSLGTSGTSDTQYF.